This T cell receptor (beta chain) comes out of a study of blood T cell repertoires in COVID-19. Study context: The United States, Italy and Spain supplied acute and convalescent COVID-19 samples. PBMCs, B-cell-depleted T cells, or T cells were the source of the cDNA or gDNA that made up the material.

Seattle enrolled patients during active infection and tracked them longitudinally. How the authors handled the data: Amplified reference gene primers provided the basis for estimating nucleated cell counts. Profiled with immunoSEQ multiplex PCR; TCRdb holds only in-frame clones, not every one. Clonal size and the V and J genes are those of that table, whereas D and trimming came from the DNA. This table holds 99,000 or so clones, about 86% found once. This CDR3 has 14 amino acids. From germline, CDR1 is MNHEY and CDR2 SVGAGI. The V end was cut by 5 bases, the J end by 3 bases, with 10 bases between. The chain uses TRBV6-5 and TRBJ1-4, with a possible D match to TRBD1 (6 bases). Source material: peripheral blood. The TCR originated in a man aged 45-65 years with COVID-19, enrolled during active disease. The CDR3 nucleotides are TGTGCCAGCAGTAGGACAGCCTCTAATGAAAAACTGTTTTTT. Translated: CASSRTASNEKLFF.